Listed below are T cell receptor beta chains from one sample, sequenced in a study of shared clonotypes between healthy human individuals. Some clones are missing from TCRdb's copy, which holds only in-frame ones; the method was immunoSEQ multiplex PCR. The sample records fewer than 1 million clones, roughly 96% being singletons. The sample consisted of naive CD8+ T cells sorted from blood. These receptor sequences come from a man aged 25-40 years in good health. CDR3s include the opening cysteine and the closing phenylalanine or tryptophan. The D gene is left open where the match is weak. Not all rows give a size; the values are once, few, many and, for expanded clones, a class.

size	V	J	D	CDR3	DNA
.	TRBV30	TRBJ1-2	TRBD1	CAWSTGTGEDYGYTF	TGTGCCTGGAGTACCGGGACAGGGGAGGACTATGGCTACACCTTC
once	TRBV7-8	TRBJ2-2	.	CASSQEGAGELFF	TGTGCCAGCAGCCAGGAGGGGGCCGGGGAGCTGTTTTTT
.	TRBV6-6	TRBJ2-2	.	CASGTGNTGELFF	TGTGCCAGCGGGACTGGGAACACCGGGGAGCTGTTTTTT
once	TRBV7-9	TRBJ2-2	TRBD1	CASSLSTGGPGELFF	TGTGCCAGCAGCTTGTCCACAGGGGGCCCTGGGGAGCTGTTTTTT
.	TRBV15	TRBJ2-1	.	CATSGISGGAYHYNEQFF	TGTGCCACCAGCGGCATAAGTGGGGGCGCTTATCACTACAATGAGCAGTTCTTC
few	TRBV29-1	TRBJ2-7	.	CSVETSSHEQYF	TGCAGCGTTGAAACTAGCAGCCACGAGCAGTACTTC
.	TRBV7-9	TRBJ2-6	.	CASSRGRTGANVLTF	TGTGCCAGCAGTCGCGGTCGGACAGGGGCCAACGTCCTGACTTTC
.	TRBV7-9	TRBJ1-2	.	CASSPPFPREYGYTF	TGTGCCAGCAGCCCCCCCTTCCCCCGGGAATATGGCTACACCTTC
once	TRBV10-3	TRBJ2-1	.	CAISDPGQKYNEQFF	TGTGCCATCAGTGACCCAGGACAGAAATACAATGAGCAGTTCTTC
.	TRBV7-9	TRBJ2-3	TRBD2	CASGRGTDTQYF	TGTGCCAGCGGGAGGGGCACAGATACGCAGTATTTT
.	TRBV4-1	TRBJ2-7	TRBD1	CASSQGQGIYEQYF	TGCGCCAGCAGCCAAGGACAGGGCATCTACGAGCAGTACTTC
.	TRBV11-3	TRBJ2-3	.	CASSPGGYQAQVGDTQYF	TGTGCCAGCAGCCCAGGGGGGTACCAAGCGCAAGTCGGAGATACGCAGTATTTT
.	TRBV4-2	TRBJ2-1	.	CASSQEAADRYNEQFF	TGTGCCAGCAGCCAAGAAGCTGCGGATCGCTACAATGAGCAGTTCTTC
.	TRBV7-9	TRBJ1-2	TRBD1	CASSFRGQGAPGGYTF	TGTGCCAGCAGCTTCAGAGGACAGGGGGCGCCCGGTGGCTACACCTTC
.	TRBV29-1	TRBJ2-1	.	CSVDEGVNEQFF	TGCAGCGTTGATGAAGGGGTCAATGAGCAGTTCTTC
.	TRBV5-1	TRBJ2-5	TRBD1	CASSSGQGTWETQYF	TGCGCCAGCAGCTCAGGACAGGGGACGTGGGAGACCCAGTACTTC
.	TRBV13	TRBJ2-3	TRBD2	CASSLGASGIHTQYF	TGTGCCAGCAGCTTAGGGGCTAGCGGGATCCATACGCAGTATTTT
.	TRBV27	TRBJ2-7	TRBD1	CASSPGQETYEQYF	TGTGCCAGCAGCCCGGGACAGGAGACGTACGAGCAGTACTTC
.	TRBV14	TRBJ2-3	.	CASSQARGVISDTQYF	TGTGCCAGCAGCCAAGCTCGGGGTGTAATATCAGATACGCAGTATTTT
once	TRBV7-9	TRBJ1-2	.	CASSSPMDPPGYTF	TGTGCCAGCAGCTCACCTATGGACCCTCCCGGCTACACCTTC
.	TRBV15	TRBJ2-5	.	CATSRPQRQGGIEETQYF	TGTGCCACCAGCAGACCTCAAAGACAGGGAGGGATCGAAGAGACCCAGTACTTC
.	TRBV4-1	TRBJ2-1	TRBD1	CASSPNLGGAEQFF	TGCGCCAGCAGCCCGAATCTAGGGGGCGCTGAGCAGTTCTTC
.	TRBV2	TRBJ1-2	.	CASIFAPNYGYTF	TGTGCCAGCATCTTTGCCCCTAACTATGGCTACACCTTC
once	TRBV15	TRBJ2-6	TRBD2	CATSRDQGLAGSSGANVLTF	TGTGCCACCAGCAGAGATCAGGGACTAGCGGGGAGCTCTGGGGCCAACGTCCTGACTTTC
.	TRBV5-5	TRBJ2-5	.	CASSFWSAQETQYF	TGTGCCAGCAGCTTCTGGTCAGCGCAAGAGACCCAGTACTTC
.	TRBV11-2	TRBJ2-1	TRBD2	CASRDGTSPYNEQFF	TGTGCCAGCAGGGATGGGACTAGCCCCTACAATGAGCAGTTCTTC
.	TRBV21-1	TRBJ2-7	.	CASSKANGTGDYEQYF	TGTGCCAGCAGCAAAGCGAACGGGACAGGGGATTACGAGCAGTACTTC
.	TRBV7-9	TRBJ1-1	.	CASSPGSLMNTEAFF	TGTGCCAGCAGCCCCGGGTCACTCATGAACACTGAAGCTTTCTTT